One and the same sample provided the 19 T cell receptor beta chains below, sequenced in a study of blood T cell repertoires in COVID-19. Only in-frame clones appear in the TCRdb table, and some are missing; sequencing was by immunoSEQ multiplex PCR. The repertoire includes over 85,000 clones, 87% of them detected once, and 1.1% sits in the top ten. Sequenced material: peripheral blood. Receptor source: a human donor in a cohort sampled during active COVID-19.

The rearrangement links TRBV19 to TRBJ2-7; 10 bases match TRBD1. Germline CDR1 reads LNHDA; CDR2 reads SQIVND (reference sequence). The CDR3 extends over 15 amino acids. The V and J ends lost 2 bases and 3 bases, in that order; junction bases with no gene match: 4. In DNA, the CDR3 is TGTGCCAGTAGTATAACGGGACAGGGGTACTACGAGCAGTACTTC. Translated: CASSITGQGYYEQYF. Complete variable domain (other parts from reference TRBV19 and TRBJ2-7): DGGITQSPKYLFRKEGQNVTLSCEQNLNHDAMYWYRQDPGQGLRLIYYSQIVNDFQKGDIAEGYSVSREKKESFPLTVTSAQKNPTAFYLCASSITGQGYYEQYFGPGTRLTVT.

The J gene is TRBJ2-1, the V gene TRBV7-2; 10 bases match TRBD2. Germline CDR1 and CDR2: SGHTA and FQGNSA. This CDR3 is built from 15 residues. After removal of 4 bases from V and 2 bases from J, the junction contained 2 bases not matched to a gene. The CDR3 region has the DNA TGTGCCAGCAGCTGGACTAGCGGACCCTACAATGAGCAGTTCTTC. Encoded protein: CASSWTSGPYNEQFF.

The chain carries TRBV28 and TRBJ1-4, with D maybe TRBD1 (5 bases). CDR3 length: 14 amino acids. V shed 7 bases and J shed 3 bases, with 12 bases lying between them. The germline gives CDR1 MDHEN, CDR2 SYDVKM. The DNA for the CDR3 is TGTGCCAGCACCCTTTCAGGGCCTAATGAAAAACTGTTTTTT. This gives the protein CASTLSGPNEKLFF.

The DNA for the CDR3 is TGTGCCAGCAGTTACAGGGGGTTAGGGAACACTGAAGCTTTCTTT. Translating it yields CASSYRGLGNTEAFF. V and J are TRBV6-2 or TRBV6-3 and TRBJ1-1; TRBD1 might be the D (6 bases). Looked up from germline, CDR1 is MNHEY and CDR2 is SVGEGT. The CDR3 extends over 15 amino acids. V shed 2 bases and J shed 1 base, with 11 bases lying between them.

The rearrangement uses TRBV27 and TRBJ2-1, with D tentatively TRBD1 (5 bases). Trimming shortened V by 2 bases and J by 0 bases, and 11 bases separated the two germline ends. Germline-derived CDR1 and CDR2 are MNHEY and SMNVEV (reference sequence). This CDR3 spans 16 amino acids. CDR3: CASSLVQGPSYNEQFF. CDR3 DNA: TGTGCCAGCAGTTTAGTGCAGGGCCCCTCCTACAATGAGCAGTTCTTC.

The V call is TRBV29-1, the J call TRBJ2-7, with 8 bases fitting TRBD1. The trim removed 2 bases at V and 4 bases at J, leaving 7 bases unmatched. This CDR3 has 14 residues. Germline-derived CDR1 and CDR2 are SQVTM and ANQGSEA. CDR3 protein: CSVETGTGNYEQYF. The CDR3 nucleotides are TGCAGCGTTGAAACGGGGACAGGTAATTACGAGCAGTACTTC.

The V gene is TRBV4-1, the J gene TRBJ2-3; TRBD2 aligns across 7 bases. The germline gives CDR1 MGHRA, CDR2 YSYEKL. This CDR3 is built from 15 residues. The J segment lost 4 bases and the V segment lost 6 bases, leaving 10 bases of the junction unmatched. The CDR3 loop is CASRIGLVGPDTQYF. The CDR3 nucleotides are TGCGCCAGCAGAATTGGACTAGTGGGTCCAGATACGCAGTATTTT.

This CDR3 is CASSSGLAGGPQYF. DNA for the CDR3: TGTGCCAGCAGCTCTGGGCTAGCGGGAGGACCGCAGTACTTC. The gene calls are TRBV7-9 and TRBJ2-7, with 11 bases aligning to TRBD2. After removal of 4 bases from V and 9 bases from J, the junction contained 8 bases not matched to a gene. This CDR3 region has 14 residues. The germline gives CDR1 SEHNR, CDR2 FQNEAQ (reference sequence).

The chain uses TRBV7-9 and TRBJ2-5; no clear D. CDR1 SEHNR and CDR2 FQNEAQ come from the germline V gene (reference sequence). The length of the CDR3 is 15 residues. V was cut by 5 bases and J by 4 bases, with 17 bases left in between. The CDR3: CASSPNDYNRETQYF. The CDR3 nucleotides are TGTGCCAGCAGCCCTAACGATTACAACAGAGAGACCCAGTACTTC.

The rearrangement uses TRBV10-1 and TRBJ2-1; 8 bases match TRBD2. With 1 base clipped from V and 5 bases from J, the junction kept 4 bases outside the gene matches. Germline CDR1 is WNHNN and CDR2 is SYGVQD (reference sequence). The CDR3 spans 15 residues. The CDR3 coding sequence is TGCGCCAGCAGTGAGTTTACTAGCGGCAACAATGAGCAGTTCTTC. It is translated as CASSEFTSGNNEQFF.

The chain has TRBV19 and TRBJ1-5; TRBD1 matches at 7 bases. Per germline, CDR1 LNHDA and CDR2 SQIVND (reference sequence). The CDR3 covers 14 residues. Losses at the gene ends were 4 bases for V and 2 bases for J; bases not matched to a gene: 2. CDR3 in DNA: TGTGCCAGTAGTACTACAGGGGGCAATCAGCCCCAGCATTTT. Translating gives CASSTTGGNQPQHF. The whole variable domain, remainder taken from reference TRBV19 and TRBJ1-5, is DGGITQSPKYLFRKEGQNVTLSCEQNLNHDAMYWYRQDPGQGLRLIYYSQIVNDFQKGDIAEGYSVSREKKESFPLTVTSAQKNPTAFYLCASSTTGGNQPQHFGDGTRLSIL.

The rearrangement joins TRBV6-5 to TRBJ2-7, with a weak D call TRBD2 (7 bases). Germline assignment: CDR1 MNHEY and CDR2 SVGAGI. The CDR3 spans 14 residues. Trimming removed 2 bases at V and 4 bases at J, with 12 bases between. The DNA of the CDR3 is TGTGCCAGCAGTTACCTAGGGGGGGGGTACGAGCAGTACTTC. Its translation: CASSYLGGGYEQYF.

CDR3 residues: CASSLSGSGRVEQFF. The CDR3 bases are TGTGCCAGCAGTCTTAGCGGGAGCGGTAGGGTTGAGCAGTTCTTC. V is TRBV9 and J is TRBJ2-1; 9 nucleotides align to TRBD2. This CDR3 is 15 amino acids long. The germline CDR1 and CDR2 sequences are SGDLS and YYNGEE. Trimming cost V 5 bases and J 9 bases; bases outside gene matches: 12.

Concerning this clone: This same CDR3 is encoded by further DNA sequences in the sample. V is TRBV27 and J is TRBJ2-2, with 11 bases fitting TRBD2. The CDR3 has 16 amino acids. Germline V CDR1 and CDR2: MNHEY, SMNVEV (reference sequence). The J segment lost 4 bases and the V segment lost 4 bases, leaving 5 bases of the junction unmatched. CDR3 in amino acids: CASSSLAGGGTGELFF. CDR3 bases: TGTGCCAGCAGTTCTCTAGCGGGAGGAGGCACCGGGGAGCTGTTTTTT.

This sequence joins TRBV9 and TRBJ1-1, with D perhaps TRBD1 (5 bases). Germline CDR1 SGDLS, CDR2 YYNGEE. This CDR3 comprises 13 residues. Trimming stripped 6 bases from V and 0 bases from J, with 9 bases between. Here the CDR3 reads CASTSGMNTEAFF. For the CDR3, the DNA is TGTGCCAGCACGTCAGGGATGAACACTGAAGCTTTCTTT.

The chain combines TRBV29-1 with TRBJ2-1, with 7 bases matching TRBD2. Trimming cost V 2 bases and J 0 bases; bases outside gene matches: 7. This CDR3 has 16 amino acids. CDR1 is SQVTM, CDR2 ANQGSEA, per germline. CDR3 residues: CSVERMGGSSYNEQFF. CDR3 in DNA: TGCAGCGTTGAACGTATGGGGGGGTCCTCCTACAATGAGCAGTTCTTC.

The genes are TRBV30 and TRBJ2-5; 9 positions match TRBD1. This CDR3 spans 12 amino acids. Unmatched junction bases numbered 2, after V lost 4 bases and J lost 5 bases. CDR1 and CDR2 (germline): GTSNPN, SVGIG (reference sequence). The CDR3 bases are TGTGCCTGGAATGGACAGGGGGAGACCCAGTACTTC. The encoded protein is CAWNGQGETQYF.

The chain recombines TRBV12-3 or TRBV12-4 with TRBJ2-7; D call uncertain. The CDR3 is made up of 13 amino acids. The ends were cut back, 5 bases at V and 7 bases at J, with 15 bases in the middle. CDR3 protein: CASSLPQETEQYF. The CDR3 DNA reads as TGTGCCAGCAGTCTCCCGCAGGAAACGGAGCAGTACTTC.

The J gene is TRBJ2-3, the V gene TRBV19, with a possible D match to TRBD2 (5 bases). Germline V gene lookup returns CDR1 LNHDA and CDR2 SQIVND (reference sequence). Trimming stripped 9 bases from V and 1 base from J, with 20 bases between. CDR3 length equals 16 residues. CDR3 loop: CASGEKLWVGTDTQYF. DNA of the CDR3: TGTGCCAGCGGGGAGAAGTTGTGGGTGGGCACAGATACGCAGTATTTT.